The rows below give T cell receptor beta chains drawn from one sample of a study of technical replicates of blood from a few donors. The table came from immunoSEQ multiplex PCR; TCRdb's copy has only in-frame clones and leaves some out. Among about 53,000 clones, 85% to 90% were seen once, and the ten largest hold more than 4.5%. The sample was PBMCs. These receptors were obtained from a human donor in good health. Some clones in this sample may be carry-over from other donors' samples. The CDR3 runs from the conserved cysteine through the conserved F or W. D genes are given only for firm matches. Clone size appears in some rows only: once, few, many, or a class for an expanded clone.

>TRBJ1-2|-|TRBV11-1|-
CASSLNRNYGYTF
TGTGCCAGCAGCTTAAACAGAAACTATGGCTACACCTTC
>TRBJ2-7|-|TRBV9|-
CASSVTGQSYEQYF
TGTGCCAGCAGCGTAACTGGACAGTCTTACGAGCAGTACTTC
>TRBJ2-5|TRBD2|TRBV5-1|-
CASSSGGTTLGTQYF
TGCGCCAGCAGCTCTGGCGGGACTACCTTGGGGACCCAGTACTTC
>TRBJ2-7|-|TRBV27|-
CASSWGTGAYEQYF
TGTGCCAGCAGTTGGGGGACTGGGGCCTACGAGCAGTACTTC
>TRBJ2-6|TRBD2|TRBV11-2|-
CASSLGVKRGDGANVLTF
TGTGCCAGCAGCTTAGGAGTCAAGCGGGGGGATGGGGCCAACGTCCTGACTTTC
>TRBJ1-1|-|TRBV5-1|-
CASSLGRGYTEAFF
TGCGCCAGCAGCTTGGGCAGGGGATACACTGAAGCTTTCTTT
>TRBJ1-6|-|TRBV7-8|-
CASSHHRENSPLHF
TGTGCCAGCAGCCACCACAGGGAAAATTCACCCCTCCACTTT
>TRBJ1-5|TRBD1|TRBV12-5|-
CASGLVLGQGNQPQHF
TGTGCTAGTGGTTTGGTACTCGGACAGGGCAATCAGCCCCAGCATTTT
>TRBJ2-7|TRBD2|TRBV9|-
CASTTGLAGVEQYF
TGTGCCAGCACCACGGGACTAGCGGGAGTCGAGCAGTACTTC
>TRBJ2-3|TRBD2|TRBV5-1|-
CASSSTQRGPSTDTQYF
TGCGCCAGCAGCTCTACCCAGCGGGGGCCTAGCACAGATACGCAGTATTTT
>TRBJ1-2|-|TRBV6-1|-
CASRPDGYGYTF
TGTGCCAGCAGGCCAGACGGGTATGGCTACACCTTC
>TRBJ2-5|-|TRBV18|once
CASSRSGQETQYF
TGTGCCAGCTCTCGGAGCGGGCAAGAGACCCAGTACTTC
>TRBJ1-6|TRBD1|TRBV5-6|-
CASSWQGQGLTPLHF
TGTGCCAGCAGCTGGCAGGGACAGGGCTTAACACCCCTCCACTTT
>TRBJ2-2|-|TRBV9|-
CASSLAATNTGELFF
TGTGCCAGCAGCCTGGCAGCGACGAACACCGGGGAGCTGTTTTTT
>TRBJ1-2|-|TRBV5-4|-
CASSFNRDLGYTF
TGTGCCAGCAGCTTTAACAGGGATCTGGGCTACACCTTC
>TRBJ2-5|TRBD1|TRBV19|once
CASSGQGQETQYF
TGTGCCAGCAGTGGACAGGGTCAAGAGACCCAGTACTTC
>TRBJ2-1|-|TRBV19|-
CASSSREISYNEQFF
TGTGCCAGTAGTTCCCGGGAGATATCCTACAATGAGCAGTTCTTC
>TRBJ1-2|TRBD1|TRBV5-1|-
CASSPGTGVYGYTF
TGCGCCAGCAGCCCCGGGACAGGAGTATATGGCTACACCTTC
>TRBJ1-1|-|TRBV6-5|-
CASSPPGRGGTEAFF
TGTGCCAGCAGTCCCCCCGGGAGAGGAGGCACTGAAGCTTTCTTT
>TRBJ2-3|TRBD2|TRBV19|-
CASSILGGSLGDTQYF
TGTGCCAGTAGTATTTTGGGCGGGAGCCTAGGAGATACGCAGTATTTT
>TRBJ2-3|-|TRBV5-1|once
CASTRGESDTQYF
TGCGCCAGCACAAGAGGAGAGTCCGATACGCAGTATTTT
>TRBJ2-3|-|TRBV10-2|-
CASSERGLTLTDTQYF
TGCGCCAGCAGTGAGAGGGGATTGACGCTAACAGATACGCAGTATTTT
>TRBJ1-4|-|TRBV11-1|-
CASSSTGSTNEKLFF
TGTGCCAGCAGCTCTACAGGGTCAACTAATGAAAAACTGTTTTTT
>TRBJ2-2|TRBD2|TRBV4-1|-
CASSQDFSGSGTGELFF
TGCGCCAGCAGCCAAGATTTTAGCGGGAGCGGCACCGGGGAGCTGTTTTTT
>TRBJ1-2|-|TRBV5-1|-
CASSPGMAEGYTF
TGCGCCAGCAGCCCAGGGATGGCAGAGGGCTACACCTTC
>TRBJ1-6|TRBD1|TRBV5-1|-
CASSQAGGYSPLHF
TGCGCCAGCAGCCAGGCAGGGGGGTACTCACCCCTCCACTTT
>TRBJ2-7|-|TRBV19|-
CASSKGRTASYEQYF
TGTGCCAGTAGTAAGGGCAGGACAGCCTCCTACGAGCAGTACTTC
>TRBJ1-1|-|TRBV6-1|-
CASLSGRGDTEAFF
TGTGCCAGCTTGAGTGGGAGGGGTGACACTGAAGCTTTCTTT
>TRBJ1-1|TRBD1|TRBV23-1|-
CASSHGQGGPYTEAFF
TGCGCCAGCAGTCACGGACAGGGGGGACCTTACACTGAAGCTTTCTTT
>TRBJ1-2|-|TRBV2|few
CASSEAELHPYGYTF
TGTGCCAGCAGTGAGGCGGAGTTACACCCCTATGGCTACACCTTC
>TRBJ2-7|TRBD1|TRBV5-4|-
CASSPPGNRGSYEQYF
TGTGCCAGCAGCCCCCCAGGGAACAGGGGGTCCTACGAGCAGTACTTC
>TRBJ2-7|-|TRBV19|-
CASSIALSYEQYF
TGTGCCAGTAGTATAGCCCTCTCCTACGAGCAGTACTTC
>TRBJ2-7|TRBD1|TRBV11-2|-
CASSLGSTGTGTEQYF
TGTGCCAGCAGCTTAGGTAGCACTGGGACAGGGACCGAGCAGTACTTC
>TRBJ2-7|TRBD2|TRBV7-2|-
CASSPPGGTVHEQYF
TGTGCCAGCAGCCCCCCGGGGGGTACCGTCCACGAGCAGTACTTC
>TRBJ1-5|-|TRBV29-1|once
CSASVPNQPQHF
TGCAGCGCCTCCGTCCCGAATCAGCCCCAGCATTTT
>TRBJ2-7|TRBD1|TRBV6-1|-
CASSEYRGDEQYF
TGTGCCAGCAGTGAGTACAGGGGGGACGAGCAGTACTTC
>TRBJ2-7|TRBD2|TRBV30|-
CAWAPGLLPHEQYF
TGTGCCTGGGCCCCGGGACTACTACCCCACGAGCAGTACTTC
>TRBJ1-5|-|TRBV6-6|-
CASSYPVEPQHF
TGTGCCAGCAGTTACCCCGTCGAGCCCCAGCATTTT
>TRBJ2-7|-|TRBV11-3|once
CASSLAGQYEQYF
TGTGCCAGCAGCTTAGCCGGACAGTACGAGCAGTACTTC
>TRBJ2-1|TRBD2|TRBV7-8|-
CASSLVGGGYNEQFF
TGTGCCAGCAGCTTAGTCGGCGGGGGCTACAATGAGCAGTTCTTC
>TRBJ2-7|-|TRBV7-9|-
CASSLGGHPTYEQYF
TGTGCCAGCAGCTTAGGGGGACACCCTACCTACGAGCAGTACTTC
>TRBJ1-1|TRBD1|TRBV7-3|-
CASSFRGRDTEAFF
TGTGCCAGCAGCTTCAGGGGGCGGGACACTGAAGCTTTCTTT
>TRBJ2-1|TRBD1|TRBV9|-
CASSVEGQGADEQFF
TGTGCCAGCAGCGTAGAGGGACAGGGGGCGGATGAGCAGTTCTTC
>TRBJ1-1|TRBD1|TRBV7-9|-
CASSSNRGRTEAFF
TGTGCCAGCAGCTCAAACAGGGGTCGCACTGAAGCTTTCTTT
>TRBJ2-3|TRBD1|TRBV7-4|-
CASSHRDRELIPSGTDTQYF
TGTGCCAGCAGCCACCGGGACAGGGAATTAATCCCTTCGGGCACAGATACGCAGTATTTT
>TRBJ2-7|TRBD2|TRBV5-6|-
CASSSLDIYSGQSYEQYF
TGTGCCAGCAGCTCGCTGGATATTTATAGCGGGCAATCCTACGAGCAGTACTTC
>TRBJ2-7|TRBD2|TRBV4-1|-
CASSQDGGLAGLDPYEQYF
TGCGCCAGCAGCCAAGATGGGGGACTAGCGGGTTTGGACCCCTACGAGCAGTACTTC
>TRBJ2-3|TRBD2|TRBV5-4|-
CASSLRLAGAHTDTQYF
TGTGCCAGCAGCCTCAGACTAGCGGGGGCCCACACAGATACGCAGTATTTT
>TRBJ2-2|TRBD1|TRBV6-4|-
CASRGQGNTGELFF
TGTGCCAGCAGGGGACAGGGCAACACCGGGGAGCTGTTTTTT
>TRBJ2-7|TRBD1|TRBV6-5|-
CASSYDRGRNEQYF
TGTGCCAGCAGTTACGACAGGGGGCGGAACGAGCAGTACTTC
>TRBJ1-2|-|TRBV6-1|-
CASSDETGRRGYTF
TGTGCCAGCAGTGATGAAACAGGCCGCAGGGGCTACACCTTC
>TRBJ1-2|-|TRBV7-8|-
CASSKYPQEPYGYTF
TGTGCCAGCAGCAAATACCCACAGGAACCCTATGGCTACACCTTC
>TRBJ2-1|TRBD2|TRBV7-9|-
CASSTGTSGRNSYNEQFF
TGTGCCAGCAGCACCGGGACTAGCGGGCGAAACTCCTACAATGAGCAGTTCTTC
>TRBJ1-1|TRBD1|TRBV5-6|-
CASTPGQPNTEAFF
TGTGCCAGCACCCCGGGACAGCCGAACACTGAAGCTTTCTTT
>TRBJ2-7|TRBD2|TRBV7-2|few
CASTSGLAGSYEQYF
TGTGCCAGCACGTCGGGCCTAGCGGGCTCCTACGAGCAGTACTTC
>TRBJ1-3|TRBD1|TRBV18|-
CASSPDGTVRVHSGNTIYF
TGTGCCAGCTCACCAGACGGGACAGTCCGAGTTCACTCTGGAAACACCATATATTTT